The next 20 T cell receptor beta chains were all read from a single sample in a study of ipilimumab plus nivolumab after autologous stem cell transplantation. The assay was immunoSEQ multiplex PCR, and TCRdb's table has in-frame clones only and misses some. The sample records fewer than 85,000 clones, approximately 86% being singletons. The sequenced sample was PBMCs, obtained in a trial of ipilimumab plus nivolumab as post-transplant consolidation. These receptor sequences come from a male donor with diffuse large B-cell lymphoma.

The chain uses TRBV7-8 and TRBJ2-3, with D unclear. V lost 2 bases, J lost 2 bases, and 11 bases lay in between. This CDR3 spans 15 amino acids. The germline V gene encodes CDR1 SGHVS and CDR2 FQNEAQ. The CDR3 loop is CASSLRSTDTDTQYF. The CDR3 nucleotides read TGTGCCAGCAGCTTACGTTCTACCGACACAGATACGCAGTATTTT.

The chain employs TRBV18 and TRBJ1-2; possible D gene TRBD1, 6 bases. The CDR3 has 13 amino acids. Germline CDR1 is KGHSH and CDR2 is LQKENI. V lost 6 bases, J lost 6 bases, and 14 bases lay in between. CDR3 residues: CASSQQGGDGYTF. In DNA form, the CDR3 reads TGTGCCAGCTCTCAACAGGGCGGAGATGGCTACACCTTC.

The V call is TRBV7-9, the J call TRBJ1-4, with D perhaps matching TRBD1 (5 bases). Germline V lookup: CDR1 SEHNR, CDR2 FQNEAQ (reference sequence). Trimming took 3 bases from V and 8 from J, leaving 13 bases between them. CDR3 length equals 14 residues. As DNA, the CDR3 is TGTGCCAGCAGCTTCGGTGGGGGACGAGAAAAACTGTTTTTT. It translates to CASSFGGGREKLFF.

The chain has TRBV10-2 and TRBJ1-1; D unresolved. In germline, CDR1 is WSHSY, CDR2 SAAADI. The CDR3 covers 16 residues. Trimming removed 2 bases from V and 1 base from J, with 14 bases in between. The CDR3 here is CASSEMGAAQNTEAFF. CDR3 nucleotide sequence: TGCGCCAGCAGTGAGATGGGCGCAGCCCAGAACACTGAAGCTTTCTTT.

The rearrangement joins TRBV11-3 to TRBJ2-2, with D maybe TRBD1 (5 bases). The CDR3 sequence is 13 residues long. V lost 4 bases, J lost 6 bases, and 9 bases lay in between. Germline values: CDR1 SGHNT, CDR2 YENEEA. The CDR3: CASSSRDPGELFF. CDR3 in DNA: TGTGCCAGCAGCTCCAGGGATCCCGGGGAGCTGTTTTTT.

The table lists this clone with a few counts. This chain links TRBV7-8 with TRBJ2-2, with D perhaps matching TRBD1 (6 bases). The CDR3 loop spans 13 amino acids. The germline V gene has CDR1 SGHVS and CDR2 FQNEAQ. Deletions cut 5 bases from V and 5 bases from J, with 9 bases between. Here the CDR3 reads CASSQQGTGELFF. The CDR3 nucleotides are TGTGCCAGCAGCCAACAGGGAACCGGGGAGCTGTTTTTT.

This clone was found a few times. The chain employs TRBV7-9 and TRBJ1-1; maybe TRBD1 (6 bases). The germline gives CDR1 SEHNR, CDR2 FQNEAQ (reference sequence). The CDR3 length is 13 residues. V was trimmed by 2 bases and J by 4 bases, leaving 8 bases between them. The DNA of the CDR3 is TGTGCCAGCAGCTTAATAGGGGGCACTGAAGCTTTCTTT. Translating it yields CASSLIGGTEAFF.

The rearrangement joins TRBV18 to TRBJ2-7; D perhaps matches TRBD2 (6 bases). The germline gives CDR1 KGHSH, CDR2 LQKENI. The ends were cut back, 3 bases at V and 2 bases at J, with 14 bases in the middle. The CDR3 contains 15 residues. The CDR3 loop is CASSPRTTAPYEQYF. CDR3 DNA: TGTGCCAGCTCACCTCGGACTACCGCCCCCTACGAGCAGTACTTC.

The rearrangement links TRBV30 to TRBJ1-1; possibly TRBD1 for D (6 bases). The CDR3 loop spans 13 amino acids. Germline lookup yields CDR1 GTSNPN and CDR2 SVGIG (reference sequence). V lost 4 bases, J lost 1 base, and 10 bases lay in between. Here the CDR3 reads CAWMGGRNTEAFF. The CDR3 DNA is TGTGCCTGGATGGGGGGCAGGAACACTGAAGCTTTCTTT.

The V call is TRBV4-1, the J call TRBJ1-4; D call uncertain. There are 18 residues in the CDR3. V was shortened by 4 bases and J by 4 bases, with 22 bases between the two germline ends. Germline assignment: CDR1 MGHRA and CDR2 YSYEKL. CDR3 residues: CASSPPRSFEAHNEKLFF. The CDR3 DNA reads as TGCGCCAGCAGCCCACCTCGGAGTTTCGAGGCGCATAATGAAAAACTGTTTTTT.

The rearrangement uses TRBV19 and TRBJ1-2; D may be TRBD1 (5 bases). The CDR3 extends over 14 amino acids. CDR1 and CDR2 from the germline V gene are LNHDA and SQIVND (reference sequence). V was clipped by 7 bases and J by 2 bases, with 14 bases between them. CDR3 protein: CASTSLGTNYGYTF. CDR3 DNA sequence: TGTGCCAGTACCTCCCTCGGGACCAACTATGGCTACACCTTC.

The CDR3 spells CASSPLGSSGNTIYF. CDR3 coding DNA: TGTGCCAGCAGCCCCCTAGGGAGCTCTGGAAACACCATATATTTT. The rearrangement uses TRBV7-9 and TRBJ1-3, with unresolved D. Germline V gives CDR1 SEHNR, CDR2 FQNEAQ (reference sequence). The V end was cut by 5 bases, the J end by 0 bases, with 11 bases between. The CDR3 runs 15 residues.

This chain uses TRBV7-8 with TRBJ1-2; a possible D gene is TRBD1 (5 bases). CDR3 size: 15 residues. From germline, CDR1 is SGHVS and CDR2 FQNEAQ. V shed 5 bases and J shed 2 bases, with 15 bases lying between them. The CDR3 loop reads CASSKIRQNNYGYTF. CDR3 in DNA: TGTGCCAGCAGCAAAATAAGACAGAACAACTATGGCTACACCTTC. Looking up the rest from reference TRBV7-8 and TRBJ1-2 gives the full variable domain: GAGVSQSPRYKVAKRGQDVALRCDPISGHVSLFWYQQALGQGPEFLTYFQNEAQLDKSGLPSDRFFAERPEGSVSTLKIQRTQQEDSAVYLCASSKIRQNNYGYTFGSGTRLTVV.

The rearrangement joins TRBV15 to TRBJ1-1; maybe TRBD1 (5 bases). The CDR3 contains 15 residues. In germline, CDR1 is LNHNV, CDR2 YYDKDF (reference sequence). V was trimmed by 0 bases and J by 1 base, leaving 9 bases between them. Here the CDR3 reads CATSRDWGRNTEAFF. As DNA, the CDR3 is TGTGCCACCAGCAGAGATTGGGGCAGGAACACTGAAGCTTTCTTT.

The chain recombines TRBV6-5 with TRBJ1-4, with TRBD1 as a possible D gene (5 bases). V lost 2 bases and J lost 0, with 10 bases in between. This CDR3 spans 16 amino acids. Per the germline V gene, CDR1 is MNHEY and CDR2 is SVGAGI. DNA of the CDR3: TGTGCCAGCAGTTACCTCTCGGGGGCAACTAATGAAAAACTGTTTTTT. Protein: CASSYLSGATNEKLFF.

The chain has TRBV19 and TRBJ2-2, with 11 bases aligning to TRBD2. Germline V gives CDR1 LNHDA, CDR2 SQIVND (reference sequence). V lost 0 bases to trimming and J lost 3 bases; unmatched junction nucleotides: 6. This CDR3 has 18 amino acids. The CDR3 protein is CASSIEEGLAAYTGELFF. For the CDR3, the DNA is TGTGCCAGTAGTATAGAGGAGGGACTAGCGGCATACACCGGGGAGCTGTTTTTT. The full variable domain, with the rest looked up from reference TRBV19 and TRBJ2-2, is DGGITQSPKYLFRKEGQNVTLSCEQNLNHDAMYWYRQDPGQGLRLIYYSQIVNDFQKGDIAEGYSVSREKKESFPLTVTSAQKNPTAFYLCASSIEEGLAAYTGELFFGEGSRLTVL.

This chain links TRBV5-4 with TRBJ1-2, with 8 bases identical to TRBD1. This CDR3 spans 15 amino acids. J lost 8 bases, V lost 3 bases, and 12 bases had no gene match. The germline gives CDR1 SGHNT, CDR2 YYREEE (reference sequence). The CDR3 sequence is CASSSLDRAVLGYTF. The DNA for the CDR3 is TGTGCCAGCAGCTCGCTGGACAGGGCTGTGCTCGGCTACACCTTC.

The CDR3: CASSPDSLETQYF. In nucleotides, the CDR3 is TGTGCCAGCTCACCCGACTCCCTTGAGACCCAGTACTTC. J is TRBJ2-5 and V is TRBV18; D is uncertain. Germline CDR1 reads KGHSH; CDR2 reads LQKENI. The CDR3 sequence is 13 residues long. Between the trimmed V and J ends, which lost 3 bases and 5 bases, there was a span of 10 bases.

This chain joins TRBV11-3 and TRBJ2-7, with D perhaps being TRBD1 or TRBD2 (5 bases each). V shed 5 bases and J shed 0 bases, with 14 bases lying between them. Germline CDR1 is SGHNT and CDR2 is YENEEA. The CDR3 length is 15 residues. The CDR3 sequence: CASSPGGTRSYEQYF. In DNA, the CDR3 is TGTGCCAGCAGCCCCGGTGGGACCCGCTCCTACGAGCAGTACTTC.

The V gene is TRBV6-5, the J gene TRBJ1-5; 9 bases are a match to TRBD1. CDR1 is MNHEY, CDR2 SVGAGI, per germline. The junction had 4 bases not matched to a gene; V was cut back by 4 bases and J by 0 bases. This CDR3 spans 16 amino acids. The CDR3 sequence is CASSSGTGYSNQPQHF. CDR3 coding DNA: TGTGCCAGCAGTTCCGGGACAGGGTATAGCAATCAGCCCCAGCATTTT.